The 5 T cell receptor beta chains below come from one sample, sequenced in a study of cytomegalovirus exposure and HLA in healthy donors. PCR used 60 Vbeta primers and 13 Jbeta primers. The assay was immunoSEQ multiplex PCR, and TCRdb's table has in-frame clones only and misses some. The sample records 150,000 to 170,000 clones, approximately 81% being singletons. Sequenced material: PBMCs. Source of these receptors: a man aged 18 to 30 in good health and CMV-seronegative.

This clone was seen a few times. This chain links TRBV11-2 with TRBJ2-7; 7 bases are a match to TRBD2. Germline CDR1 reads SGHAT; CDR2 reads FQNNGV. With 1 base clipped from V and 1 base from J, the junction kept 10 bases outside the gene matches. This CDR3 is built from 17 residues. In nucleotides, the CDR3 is TGTGCCAGCAGCTTAGCCGGAGGCGGGAGATCTTCCTACGAGCAGTACTTC. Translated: CASSLAGGGRSSYEQYF.

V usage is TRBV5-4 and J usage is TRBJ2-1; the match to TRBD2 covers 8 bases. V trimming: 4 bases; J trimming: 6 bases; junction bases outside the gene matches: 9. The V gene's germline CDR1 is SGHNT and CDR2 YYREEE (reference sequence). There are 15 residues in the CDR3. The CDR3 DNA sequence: TGTGCCAGCAGCCTGGGACTAGAAAGTGCCAATGAGCAGTTCTTC. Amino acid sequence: CASSLGLESANEQFF.

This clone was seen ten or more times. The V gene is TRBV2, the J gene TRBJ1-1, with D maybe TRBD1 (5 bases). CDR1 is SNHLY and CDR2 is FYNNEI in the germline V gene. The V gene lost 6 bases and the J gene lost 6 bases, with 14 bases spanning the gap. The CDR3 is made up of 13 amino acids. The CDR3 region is CASRADRESEAFF. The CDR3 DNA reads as TGTGCCAGCAGAGCCGACAGAGAGTCTGAAGCTTTCTTT.

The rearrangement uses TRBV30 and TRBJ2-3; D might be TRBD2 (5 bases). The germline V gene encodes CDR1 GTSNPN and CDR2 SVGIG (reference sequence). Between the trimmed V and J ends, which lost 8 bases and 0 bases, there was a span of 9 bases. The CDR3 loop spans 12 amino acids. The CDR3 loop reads CARRASTDTQYF. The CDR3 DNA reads TGTGCCCGGCGGGCTAGCACAGATACGCAGTATTTT.

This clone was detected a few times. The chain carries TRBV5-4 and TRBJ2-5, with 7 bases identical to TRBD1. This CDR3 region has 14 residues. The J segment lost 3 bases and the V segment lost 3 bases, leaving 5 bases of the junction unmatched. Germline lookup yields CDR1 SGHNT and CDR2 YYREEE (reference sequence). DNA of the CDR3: TGTGCCAGCAGCTACGACAGGGTGGAAGAGACCCAGTACTTC. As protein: CASSYDRVEETQYF.